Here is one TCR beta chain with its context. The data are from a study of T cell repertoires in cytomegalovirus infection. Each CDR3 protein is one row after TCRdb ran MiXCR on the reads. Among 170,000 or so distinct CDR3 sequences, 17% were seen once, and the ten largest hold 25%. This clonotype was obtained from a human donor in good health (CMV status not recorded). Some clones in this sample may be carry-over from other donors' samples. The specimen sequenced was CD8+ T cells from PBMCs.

Here the CDR3 reads CASSSRSITGEKLFF. The CDR3 nucleotides are TGTGCCAGCAGCTCAAGATCTATCACAGGGGAAAAACTGTTTTTT. The chain links TRBV11-2 to TRBJ1-4; D is possibly TRBD1 (6 bases). Germline CDR1 is SGHAT and CDR2 is FQNNGV. V was trimmed by 4 bases and J by 8 bases, leaving 17 bases between them. This CDR3 is built from 15 residues.